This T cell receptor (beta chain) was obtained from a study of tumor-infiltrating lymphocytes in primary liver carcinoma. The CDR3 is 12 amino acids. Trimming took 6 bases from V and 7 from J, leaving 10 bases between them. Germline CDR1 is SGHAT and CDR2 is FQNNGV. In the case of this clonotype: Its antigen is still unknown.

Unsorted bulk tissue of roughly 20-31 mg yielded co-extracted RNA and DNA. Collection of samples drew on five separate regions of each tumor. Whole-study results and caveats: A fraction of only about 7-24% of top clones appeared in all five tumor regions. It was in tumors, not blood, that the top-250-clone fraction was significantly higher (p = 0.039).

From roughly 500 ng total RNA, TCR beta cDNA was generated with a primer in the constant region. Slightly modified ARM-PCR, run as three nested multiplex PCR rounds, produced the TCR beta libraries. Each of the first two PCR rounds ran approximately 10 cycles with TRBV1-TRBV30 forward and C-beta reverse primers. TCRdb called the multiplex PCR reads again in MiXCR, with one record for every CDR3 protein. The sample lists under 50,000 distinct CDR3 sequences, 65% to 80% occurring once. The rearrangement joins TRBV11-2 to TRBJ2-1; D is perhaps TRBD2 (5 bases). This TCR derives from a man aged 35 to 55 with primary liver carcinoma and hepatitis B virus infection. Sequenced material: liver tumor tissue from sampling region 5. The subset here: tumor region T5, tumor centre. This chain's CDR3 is CASSSVANEQFF. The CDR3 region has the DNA TGTGCCAGCAGTTCAGTAGCGAATGAGCAGTTCTTC. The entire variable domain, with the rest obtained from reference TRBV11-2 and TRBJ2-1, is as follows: EAGVAQSPRYKIIEKRQSVAFWCNPISGHATLYWYQQILGQGPKLLIQFQNNGVVDDSQLPKDRFSAERLKGVDSTLKIQPAKLEDSAVYLCASSSVANEQFFGPGTRLTVL.